This record looks at one TCR beta chain sequence and its context. The data were taken from a study of blood T cell repertoires in COVID-19. Method: immunoSEQ multiplex PCR; TCRdb's copy keeps in-frame clones and lacks some. The sample includes roughly 410,000 clones, 70% to 90% seen only once; the top ten take roughly 1.2%. The sequencing input was peripheral blood. This receptor was identified in a man between 40 and 49 years old with acute or convalescent COVID-19.

In nucleotides, the CDR3 is TGCGCCAGCAGCCCCCCCTGGCAGGGGGCTCGCGGGGAGCTGTTTTTT. This translates into CASSPPWQGARGELFF. V and J are TRBV5-1 and TRBJ2-2; 8 bases are a match to TRBD1. CDR3 size: 16 residues. The ends lost 4 bases at V and 7 bases at J; junction bases unmatched: 12. CDR1 is SGHRS, CDR2 YFSETQ, per germline.